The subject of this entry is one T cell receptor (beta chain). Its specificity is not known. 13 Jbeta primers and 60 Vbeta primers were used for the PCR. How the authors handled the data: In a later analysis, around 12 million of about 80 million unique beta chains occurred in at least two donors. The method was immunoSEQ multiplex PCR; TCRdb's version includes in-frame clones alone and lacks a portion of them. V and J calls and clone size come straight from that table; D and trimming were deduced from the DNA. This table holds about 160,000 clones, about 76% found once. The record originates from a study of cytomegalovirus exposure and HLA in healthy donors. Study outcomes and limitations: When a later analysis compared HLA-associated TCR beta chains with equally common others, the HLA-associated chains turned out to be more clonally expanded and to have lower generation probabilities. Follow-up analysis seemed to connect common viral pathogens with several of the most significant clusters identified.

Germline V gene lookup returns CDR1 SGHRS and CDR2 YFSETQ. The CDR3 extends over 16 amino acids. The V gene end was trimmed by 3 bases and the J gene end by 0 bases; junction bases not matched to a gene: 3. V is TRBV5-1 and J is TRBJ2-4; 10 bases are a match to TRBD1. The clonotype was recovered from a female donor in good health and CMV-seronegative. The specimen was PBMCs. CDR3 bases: TGCGCCAGCAGCTCCGGACAGGGGGTAGCCAAAAACATTCAGTACTTC. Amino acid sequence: CASSSGQGVAKNIQYF.